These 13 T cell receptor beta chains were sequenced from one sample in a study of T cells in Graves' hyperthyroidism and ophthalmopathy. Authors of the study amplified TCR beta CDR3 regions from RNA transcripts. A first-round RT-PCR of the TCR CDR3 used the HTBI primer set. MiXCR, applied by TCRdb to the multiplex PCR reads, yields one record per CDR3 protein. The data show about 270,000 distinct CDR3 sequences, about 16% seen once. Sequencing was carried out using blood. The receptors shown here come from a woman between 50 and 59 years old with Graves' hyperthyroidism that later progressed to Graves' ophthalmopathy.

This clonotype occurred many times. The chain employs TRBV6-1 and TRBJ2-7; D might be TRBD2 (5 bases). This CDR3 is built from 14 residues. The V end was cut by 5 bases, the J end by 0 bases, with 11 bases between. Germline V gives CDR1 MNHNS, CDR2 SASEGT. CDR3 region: CASSSSEVSYEQYF. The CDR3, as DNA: TGTGCCAGCAGTTCGTCGGAGGTCTCCTACGAGCAGTACTTC.

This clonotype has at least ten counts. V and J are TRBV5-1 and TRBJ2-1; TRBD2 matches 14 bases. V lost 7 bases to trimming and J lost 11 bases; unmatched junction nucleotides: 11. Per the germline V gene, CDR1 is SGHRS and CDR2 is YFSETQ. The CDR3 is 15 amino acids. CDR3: CASRSGTSGSRQQFF. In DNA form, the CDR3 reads TGCGCCAGCCGGTCCGGGACTAGCGGGAGTAGGCAGCAGTTCTTC.

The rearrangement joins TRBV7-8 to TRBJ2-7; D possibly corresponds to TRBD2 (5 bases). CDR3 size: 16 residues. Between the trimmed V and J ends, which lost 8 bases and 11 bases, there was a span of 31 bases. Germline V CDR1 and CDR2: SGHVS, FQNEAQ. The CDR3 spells CASPHSATGLFPEEYF. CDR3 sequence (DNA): TGTGCCAGCCCTCACTCCGCGACTGGATTGTTCCCGGAGGAGTACTTC. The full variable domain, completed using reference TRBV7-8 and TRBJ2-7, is GAGVSQSPRYKVAKRGQDVALRCDPISGHVSLFWYQQALGQGPEFLTYFQNEAQLDKSGLPSDRFFAERPEGSVSTLKIQRTQQEDSAVYLCASPHSATGLFPEEYFGPGTRLTVT.

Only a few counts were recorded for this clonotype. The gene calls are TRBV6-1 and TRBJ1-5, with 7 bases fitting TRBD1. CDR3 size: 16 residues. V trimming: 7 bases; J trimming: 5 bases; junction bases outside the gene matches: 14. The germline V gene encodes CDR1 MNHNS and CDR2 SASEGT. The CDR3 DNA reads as TGTGCCAGCACCCCCAACAGGGGAGAGCTCTATCAGCCCCAGCATTTT. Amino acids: CASTPNRGELYQPQHF.

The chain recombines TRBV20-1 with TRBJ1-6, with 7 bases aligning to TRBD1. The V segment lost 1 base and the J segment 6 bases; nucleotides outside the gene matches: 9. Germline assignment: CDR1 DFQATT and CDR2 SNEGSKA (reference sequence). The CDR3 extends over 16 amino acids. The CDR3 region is CSARVPGQVVNSPLHF. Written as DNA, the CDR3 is TGCAGTGCTAGAGTTCCCGGACAGGTGGTTAATTCACCCCTCCACTTT.

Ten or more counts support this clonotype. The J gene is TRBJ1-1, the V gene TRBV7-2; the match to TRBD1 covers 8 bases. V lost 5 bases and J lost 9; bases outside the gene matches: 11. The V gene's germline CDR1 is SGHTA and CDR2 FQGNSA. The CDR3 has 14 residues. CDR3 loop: CASSTGTGAGKAFF. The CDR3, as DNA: TGTGCCAGCAGCACCGGGACAGGCGCAGGGAAAGCTTTCTTT.

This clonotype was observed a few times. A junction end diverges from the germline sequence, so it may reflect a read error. CDR3 nucleotides: TGCGCCAGCAGCCAAAGGGGGGGGGGAGGAAAGACCATATATTTT. This encodes CASSQRGGGGKTIYF. The chain links TRBV4-1 to TRBJ1-3; maybe TRBD1 (6 bases). The germline gives CDR1 MGHRA, CDR2 YSYEKL. The length of the CDR3 is 15 residues.

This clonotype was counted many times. The CDR3 coding sequence is TGCAGTGCCAAGAGGTCGGGGGGCGCGGGCACTGAAGCTTTCTTT. This gives the protein CSAKRSGGAGTEAFF. The chain couples TRBV20-1 to TRBJ1-1; perhaps TRBD1 as D (6 bases). The CDR3 consists of 15 residues. CDR1 DFQATT and CDR2 SNEGSKA come from the germline V gene (reference sequence). The V end was cut by 6 bases, the J end by 4 bases, with 21 bases between.

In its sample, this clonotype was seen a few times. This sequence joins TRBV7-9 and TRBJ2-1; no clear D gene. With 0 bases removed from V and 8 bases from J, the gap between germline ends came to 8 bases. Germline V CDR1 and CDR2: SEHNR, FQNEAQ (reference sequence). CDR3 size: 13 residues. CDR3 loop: CASSLAGFDEQFF. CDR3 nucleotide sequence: TGTGCCAGCAGCTTAGCGGGGTTCGATGAGCAGTTCTTC.

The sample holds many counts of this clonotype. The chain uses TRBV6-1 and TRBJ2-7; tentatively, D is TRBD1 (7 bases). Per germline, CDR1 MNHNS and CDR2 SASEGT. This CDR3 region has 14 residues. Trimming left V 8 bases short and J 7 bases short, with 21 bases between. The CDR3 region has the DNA TGTGCCAGCCGACAGGGCCCCATCGGGAGTGAGCAGTACTTC. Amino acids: CASRQGPIGSEQYF.

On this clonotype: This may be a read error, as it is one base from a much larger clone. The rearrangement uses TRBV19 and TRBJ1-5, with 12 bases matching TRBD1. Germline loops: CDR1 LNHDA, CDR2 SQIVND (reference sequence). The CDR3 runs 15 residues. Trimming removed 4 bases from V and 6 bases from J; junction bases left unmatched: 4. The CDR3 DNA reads TGTGCCAGTAGTACCGGGACAGGGGGCACTCAGCCCCAGCATTTT. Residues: CASSTGTGGTQPQHF.

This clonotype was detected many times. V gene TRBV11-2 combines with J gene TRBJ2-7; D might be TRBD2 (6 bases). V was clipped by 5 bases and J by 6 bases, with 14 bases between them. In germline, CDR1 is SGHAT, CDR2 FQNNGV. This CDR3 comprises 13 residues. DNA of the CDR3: TGTGCCAGCAGCCAGTATGTGGGGGGCGAGCAGTACTTC. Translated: CASSQYVGGEQYF.

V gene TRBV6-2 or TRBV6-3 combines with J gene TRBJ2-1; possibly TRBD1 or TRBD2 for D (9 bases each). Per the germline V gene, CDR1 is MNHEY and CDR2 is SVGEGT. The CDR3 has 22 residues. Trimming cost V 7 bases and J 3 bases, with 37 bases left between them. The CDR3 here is CASNLGQGKGYSSGIFYNEQFF. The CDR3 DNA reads TGTGCCAGCAACCTGGGACAGGGCAAGGGGTACTCTAGCGGGATATTCTACAATGAGCAGTTCTTC.